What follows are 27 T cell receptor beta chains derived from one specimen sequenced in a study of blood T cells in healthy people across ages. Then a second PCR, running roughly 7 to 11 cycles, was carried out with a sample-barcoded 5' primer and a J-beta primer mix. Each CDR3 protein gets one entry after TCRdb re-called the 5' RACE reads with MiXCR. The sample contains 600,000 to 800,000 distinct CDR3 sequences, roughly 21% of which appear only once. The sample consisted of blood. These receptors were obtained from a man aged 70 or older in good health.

The CDR3 DNA reads TGTGCCATCAGTGAAGGACTAGCGGGAGTTGAGACCCAGTACTTC. Translation gives CAISEGLAGVETQYF. The rearrangement uses TRBV10-3 and TRBJ2-5, with 13 bases matching TRBD2. Germline CDR1 ENHRY, CDR2 SYGVKD. The CDR3 length is 15 residues. Trimming cost V 3 bases and J 5 bases; bases outside gene matches: 3.

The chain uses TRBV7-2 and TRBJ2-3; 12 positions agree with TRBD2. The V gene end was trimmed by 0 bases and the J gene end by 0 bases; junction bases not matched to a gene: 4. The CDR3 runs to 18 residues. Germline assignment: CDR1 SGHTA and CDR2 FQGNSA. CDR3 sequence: CASSLAVGTSGSTDTQYF. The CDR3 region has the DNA TGTGCCAGCAGCTTAGCTGTGGGGACTAGCGGGAGCACAGATACGCAGTATTTT.

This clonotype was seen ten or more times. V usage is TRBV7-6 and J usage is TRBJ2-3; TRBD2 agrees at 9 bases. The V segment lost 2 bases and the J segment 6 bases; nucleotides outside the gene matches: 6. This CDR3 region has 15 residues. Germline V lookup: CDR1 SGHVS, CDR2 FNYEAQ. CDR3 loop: CASSLIAGVPDTQYF. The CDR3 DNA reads TGTGCCAGCAGCTTAATAGCGGGAGTTCCCGATACGCAGTATTTT.

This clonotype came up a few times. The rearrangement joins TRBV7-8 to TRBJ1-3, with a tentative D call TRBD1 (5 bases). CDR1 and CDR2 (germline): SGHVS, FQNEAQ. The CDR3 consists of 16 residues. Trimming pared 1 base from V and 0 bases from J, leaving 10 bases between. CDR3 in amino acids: CASSLGGGSSGNTIYF. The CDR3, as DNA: TGTGCCAGCAGCTTAGGCGGGGGTAGCTCTGGAAACACCATATATTTT. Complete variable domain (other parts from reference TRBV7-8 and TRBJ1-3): GAGVSQSPRYKVAKRGQDVALRCDPISGHVSLFWYQQALGQGPEFLTYFQNEAQLDKSGLPSDRFFAERPEGSVSTLKIQRTQQEDSAVYLCASSLGGGSSGNTIYFGEGSWLTVV.

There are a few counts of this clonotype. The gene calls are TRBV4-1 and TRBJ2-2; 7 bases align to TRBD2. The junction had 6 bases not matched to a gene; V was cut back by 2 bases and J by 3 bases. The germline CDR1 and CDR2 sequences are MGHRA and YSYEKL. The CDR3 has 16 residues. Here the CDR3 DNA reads TGCGCCAGCAGCCAATCCGCGCGGGAGTACACCGGGGAGCTGTTTTTT. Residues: CASSQSAREYTGELFF.

CDR3 residues: CASSPRWGQETQYF. CDR3 nucleotides: TGTGCCAGCAGTCCCCGGTGGGGCCAAGAGACCCAGTACTTC. The chain is built from TRBV28 and TRBJ2-5; D unresolved. Looked up from germline, CDR1 is MDHEN and CDR2 is SYDVKM. Trimming cost V 5 bases and J 1 base, with 11 bases left between them. The CDR3 spans 14 residues.

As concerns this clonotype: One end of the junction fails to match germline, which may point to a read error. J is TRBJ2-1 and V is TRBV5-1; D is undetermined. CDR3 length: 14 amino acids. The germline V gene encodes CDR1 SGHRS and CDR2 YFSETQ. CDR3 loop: CASSLVWRNNEQLF. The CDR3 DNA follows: TGCGCCAGCAGCTTGGTCTGGCGAAACAATGAGCAGCTCTTC.

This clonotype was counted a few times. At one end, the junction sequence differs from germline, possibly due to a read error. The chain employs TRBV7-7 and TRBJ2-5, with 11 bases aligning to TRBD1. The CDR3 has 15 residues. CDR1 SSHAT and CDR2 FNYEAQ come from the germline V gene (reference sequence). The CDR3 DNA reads TGTGCTAGCAGCACTGGGACAGGGGGAAGTGAGACCCAGTACTTC. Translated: CASSTGTGGSETQYF.

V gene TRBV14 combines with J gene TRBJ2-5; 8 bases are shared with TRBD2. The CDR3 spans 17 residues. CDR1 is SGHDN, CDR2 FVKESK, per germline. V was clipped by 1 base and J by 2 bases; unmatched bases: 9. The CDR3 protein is CASSQVKEGLEQETQYF. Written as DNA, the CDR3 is TGTGCCAGCAGCCAAGTTAAAGAGGGACTAGAACAAGAGACCCAGTACTTC.

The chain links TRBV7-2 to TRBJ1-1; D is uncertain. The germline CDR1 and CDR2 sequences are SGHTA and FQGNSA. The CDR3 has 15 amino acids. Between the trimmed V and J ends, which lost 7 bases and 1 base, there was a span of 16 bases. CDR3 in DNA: TGTGCCAGCACCCAGACCGGCAAATCGAACACTGAAGCTTTCTTT. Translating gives CASTQTGKSNTEAFF.

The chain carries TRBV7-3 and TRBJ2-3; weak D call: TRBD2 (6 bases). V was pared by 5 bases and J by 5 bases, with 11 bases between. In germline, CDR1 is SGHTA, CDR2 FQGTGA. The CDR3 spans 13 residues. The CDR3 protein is CASSTYSGDTQYF. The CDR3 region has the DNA TGTGCCAGCAGCACCTATAGCGGAGATACGCAGTATTTT.

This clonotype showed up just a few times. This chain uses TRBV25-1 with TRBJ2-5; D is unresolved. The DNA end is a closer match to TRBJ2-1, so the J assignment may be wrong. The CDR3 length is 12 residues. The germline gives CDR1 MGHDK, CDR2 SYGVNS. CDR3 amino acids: CASIGPRVEQFF. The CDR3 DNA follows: TGTGCCAGCATTGGGCCCCGGGTTGAGCAGTTCTTC.

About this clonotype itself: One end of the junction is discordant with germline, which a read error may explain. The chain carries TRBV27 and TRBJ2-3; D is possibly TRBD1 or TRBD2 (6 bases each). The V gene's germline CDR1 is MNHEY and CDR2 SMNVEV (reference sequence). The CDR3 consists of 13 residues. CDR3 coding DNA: TGTGCCAACAGTTTAGGGGGGACAGATACGCAGTATTTT. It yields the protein CANSLGGTDTQYF.

CDR3 sequence (DNA): TGTGCCAGCAGTGAAGTGCGGCAGGGGCCGACTAATGAAAAACTGTTTTTT. Encoded protein: CASSEVRQGPTNEKLFF. This chain joins TRBV2 and TRBJ1-4, with D possibly matching TRBD1 (6 bases). This CDR3 has 17 residues. Trimming removed 1 base from V and 2 bases from J, with 14 bases in between. The germline CDR1 and CDR2 sequences are SNHLY and FYNNEI.

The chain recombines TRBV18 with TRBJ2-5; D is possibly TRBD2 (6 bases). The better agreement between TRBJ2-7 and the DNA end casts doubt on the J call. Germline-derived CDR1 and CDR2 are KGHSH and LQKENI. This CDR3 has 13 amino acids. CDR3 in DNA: TGTGCCAGCTCACCCAATAGCGGCTACGAGCAGTACTTC. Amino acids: CASSPNSGYEQYF.

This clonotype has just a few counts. DNA for the CDR3: TGTGCCAGCAAAAGCAGGGGGATTGCCGGGGAGCTGTTTTTT. As protein: CASKSRGIAGELFF. The chain recombines TRBV6-6 with TRBJ2-2; TRBD1 agrees at 7 bases. The ends lost 7 bases at V and 6 bases at J; junction bases unmatched: 8. Per germline, CDR1 MNHNY and CDR2 SVGAGI (reference sequence). The CDR3 is made up of 14 amino acids.

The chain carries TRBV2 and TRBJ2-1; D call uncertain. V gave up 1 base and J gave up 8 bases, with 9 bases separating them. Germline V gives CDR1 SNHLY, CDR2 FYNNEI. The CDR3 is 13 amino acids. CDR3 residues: CASSEDMFYEQFF. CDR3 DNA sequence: TGTGCCAGCAGTGAAGATATGTTCTATGAGCAGTTCTTC.

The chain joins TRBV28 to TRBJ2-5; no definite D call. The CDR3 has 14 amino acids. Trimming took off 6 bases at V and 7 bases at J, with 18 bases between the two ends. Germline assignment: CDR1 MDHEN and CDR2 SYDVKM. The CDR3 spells CASSHLQLPGTQYF. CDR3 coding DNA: TGTGCCAGCAGCCACCTCCAGCTTCCGGGGACCCAGTACTTC.

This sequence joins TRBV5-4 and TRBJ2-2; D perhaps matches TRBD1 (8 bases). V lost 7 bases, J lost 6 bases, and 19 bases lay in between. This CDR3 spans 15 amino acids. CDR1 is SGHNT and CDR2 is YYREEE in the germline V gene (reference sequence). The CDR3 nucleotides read TGTGCCAGCTCCAGGGGGCGGGAGTGGTCCGGGGAGCTGTTTTTT. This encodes CASSRGREWSGELFF.

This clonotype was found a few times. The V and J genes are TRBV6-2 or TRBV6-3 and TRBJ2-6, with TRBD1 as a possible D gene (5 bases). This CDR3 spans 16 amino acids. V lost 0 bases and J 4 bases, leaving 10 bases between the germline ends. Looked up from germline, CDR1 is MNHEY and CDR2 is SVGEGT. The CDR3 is CASSYSAGAGANVLTF. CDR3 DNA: TGTGCCAGCAGTTACTCGGCTGGGGCCGGGGCCAACGTCCTGACTTTC.

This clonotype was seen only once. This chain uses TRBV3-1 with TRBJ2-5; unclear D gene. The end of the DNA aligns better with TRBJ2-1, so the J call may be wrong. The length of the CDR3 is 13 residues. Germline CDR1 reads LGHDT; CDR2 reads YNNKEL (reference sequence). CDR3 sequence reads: CASSPTRVDEQFF. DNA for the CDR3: TGTGCCAGCAGCCCAACAAGGGTAGATGAGCAGTTCTTC.

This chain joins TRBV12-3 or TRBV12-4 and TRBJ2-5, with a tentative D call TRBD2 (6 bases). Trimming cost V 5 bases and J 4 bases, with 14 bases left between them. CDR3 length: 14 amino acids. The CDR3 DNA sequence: TGTGCCAGCAGTCTGGGGACTTACGCAGAGACCCAGTACTTC. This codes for CASSLGTYAETQYF.

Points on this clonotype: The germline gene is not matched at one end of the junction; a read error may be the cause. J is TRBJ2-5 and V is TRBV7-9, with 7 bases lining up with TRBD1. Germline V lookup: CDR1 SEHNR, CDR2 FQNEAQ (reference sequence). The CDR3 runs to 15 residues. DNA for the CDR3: TGTGTCAGCAGCTTAGGAGGCGGCAGGGGGGAGACCCAGTACTTC. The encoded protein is CVSSLGGGRGETQYF.

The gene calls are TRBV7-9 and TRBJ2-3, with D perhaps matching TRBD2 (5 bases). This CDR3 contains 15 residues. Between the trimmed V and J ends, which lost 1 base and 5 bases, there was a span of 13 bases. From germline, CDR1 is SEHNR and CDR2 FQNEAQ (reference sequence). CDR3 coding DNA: TGTGCCAGCAGCTTAGGAGTGGGAGTTTTAGATACGCAGTATTTT. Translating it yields CASSLGVGVLDTQYF. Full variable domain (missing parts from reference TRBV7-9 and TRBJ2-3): DTGVSQNPRHKITKRGQNVTFRCDPISEHNRLYWYRQTLGQGPEFLTYFQNEAQLEKSRLLSDRFSAERPKGSFSTLEIQRTEQGDSAMYLCASSLGVGVLDTQYFGPGTRLTVL.

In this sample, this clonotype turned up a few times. This CDR3 is CASSYSRVNEKLFF. The CDR3, as DNA: TGTGCCAGCAGTTACTCGAGGGTTAATGAAAAACTGTTTTTT. V usage is TRBV6-6 and J usage is TRBJ1-4; D is unclear. Germline CDR1 reads MNHNY; CDR2 reads SVGAGI (reference sequence). This CDR3 comprises 14 residues. With 0 bases removed from V and 4 bases from J, the gap between germline ends came to 6 bases.

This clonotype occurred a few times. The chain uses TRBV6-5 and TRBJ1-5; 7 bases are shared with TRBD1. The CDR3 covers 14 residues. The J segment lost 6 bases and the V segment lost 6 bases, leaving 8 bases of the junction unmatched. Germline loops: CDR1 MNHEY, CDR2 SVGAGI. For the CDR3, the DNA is TGTGCCAGCAGCCAAAGACAGGGAAGTCAGCCCCAGCATTTT. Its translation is CASSQRQGSQPQHF.

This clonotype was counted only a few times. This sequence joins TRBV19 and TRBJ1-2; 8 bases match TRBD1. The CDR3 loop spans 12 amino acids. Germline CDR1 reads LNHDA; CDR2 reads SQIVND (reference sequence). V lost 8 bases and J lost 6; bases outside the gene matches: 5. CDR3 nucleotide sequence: TGTGCCAGTTCGGACAGGGTCAATGGCTACACCTTC. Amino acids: CASSDRVNGYTF.